This T cell receptor beta chain came from a study of T cells after yellow fever vaccination. Background on the study: Fractions of low cell number were prepared using SMART-Seq v4 Ultra Low Input.

This clonotype was seen ten or more times. MiXCR, run by TCRdb on the 5' RACE reads, gives a single entry per CDR3 protein. The sample carries roughly 68,000 distinct CDR3 sequences, approximately 7% recorded once. This CDR3 comprises 15 residues. The V gene's germline CDR1 is SQVTM and CDR2 ANQGSEA. Trimming took 1 base from V and 2 from J; bases not matched to a gene: 4. The clonotype comes from a man younger than 35 who received the YFV17D yellow fever vaccine. The sample consisted of CD8+ T cells sorted from PBMCs, taken more than 35 days after the first yellow fever vaccination. The chain employs TRBV29-1 and TRBJ2-1; 8 positions match TRBD2. The CDR3 here is CSVEVRGGPYNEQFF. CDR3 DNA: TGCAGCGTTGAAGTTCGGGGGGGCCCCTACAATGAGCAGTTCTTC.